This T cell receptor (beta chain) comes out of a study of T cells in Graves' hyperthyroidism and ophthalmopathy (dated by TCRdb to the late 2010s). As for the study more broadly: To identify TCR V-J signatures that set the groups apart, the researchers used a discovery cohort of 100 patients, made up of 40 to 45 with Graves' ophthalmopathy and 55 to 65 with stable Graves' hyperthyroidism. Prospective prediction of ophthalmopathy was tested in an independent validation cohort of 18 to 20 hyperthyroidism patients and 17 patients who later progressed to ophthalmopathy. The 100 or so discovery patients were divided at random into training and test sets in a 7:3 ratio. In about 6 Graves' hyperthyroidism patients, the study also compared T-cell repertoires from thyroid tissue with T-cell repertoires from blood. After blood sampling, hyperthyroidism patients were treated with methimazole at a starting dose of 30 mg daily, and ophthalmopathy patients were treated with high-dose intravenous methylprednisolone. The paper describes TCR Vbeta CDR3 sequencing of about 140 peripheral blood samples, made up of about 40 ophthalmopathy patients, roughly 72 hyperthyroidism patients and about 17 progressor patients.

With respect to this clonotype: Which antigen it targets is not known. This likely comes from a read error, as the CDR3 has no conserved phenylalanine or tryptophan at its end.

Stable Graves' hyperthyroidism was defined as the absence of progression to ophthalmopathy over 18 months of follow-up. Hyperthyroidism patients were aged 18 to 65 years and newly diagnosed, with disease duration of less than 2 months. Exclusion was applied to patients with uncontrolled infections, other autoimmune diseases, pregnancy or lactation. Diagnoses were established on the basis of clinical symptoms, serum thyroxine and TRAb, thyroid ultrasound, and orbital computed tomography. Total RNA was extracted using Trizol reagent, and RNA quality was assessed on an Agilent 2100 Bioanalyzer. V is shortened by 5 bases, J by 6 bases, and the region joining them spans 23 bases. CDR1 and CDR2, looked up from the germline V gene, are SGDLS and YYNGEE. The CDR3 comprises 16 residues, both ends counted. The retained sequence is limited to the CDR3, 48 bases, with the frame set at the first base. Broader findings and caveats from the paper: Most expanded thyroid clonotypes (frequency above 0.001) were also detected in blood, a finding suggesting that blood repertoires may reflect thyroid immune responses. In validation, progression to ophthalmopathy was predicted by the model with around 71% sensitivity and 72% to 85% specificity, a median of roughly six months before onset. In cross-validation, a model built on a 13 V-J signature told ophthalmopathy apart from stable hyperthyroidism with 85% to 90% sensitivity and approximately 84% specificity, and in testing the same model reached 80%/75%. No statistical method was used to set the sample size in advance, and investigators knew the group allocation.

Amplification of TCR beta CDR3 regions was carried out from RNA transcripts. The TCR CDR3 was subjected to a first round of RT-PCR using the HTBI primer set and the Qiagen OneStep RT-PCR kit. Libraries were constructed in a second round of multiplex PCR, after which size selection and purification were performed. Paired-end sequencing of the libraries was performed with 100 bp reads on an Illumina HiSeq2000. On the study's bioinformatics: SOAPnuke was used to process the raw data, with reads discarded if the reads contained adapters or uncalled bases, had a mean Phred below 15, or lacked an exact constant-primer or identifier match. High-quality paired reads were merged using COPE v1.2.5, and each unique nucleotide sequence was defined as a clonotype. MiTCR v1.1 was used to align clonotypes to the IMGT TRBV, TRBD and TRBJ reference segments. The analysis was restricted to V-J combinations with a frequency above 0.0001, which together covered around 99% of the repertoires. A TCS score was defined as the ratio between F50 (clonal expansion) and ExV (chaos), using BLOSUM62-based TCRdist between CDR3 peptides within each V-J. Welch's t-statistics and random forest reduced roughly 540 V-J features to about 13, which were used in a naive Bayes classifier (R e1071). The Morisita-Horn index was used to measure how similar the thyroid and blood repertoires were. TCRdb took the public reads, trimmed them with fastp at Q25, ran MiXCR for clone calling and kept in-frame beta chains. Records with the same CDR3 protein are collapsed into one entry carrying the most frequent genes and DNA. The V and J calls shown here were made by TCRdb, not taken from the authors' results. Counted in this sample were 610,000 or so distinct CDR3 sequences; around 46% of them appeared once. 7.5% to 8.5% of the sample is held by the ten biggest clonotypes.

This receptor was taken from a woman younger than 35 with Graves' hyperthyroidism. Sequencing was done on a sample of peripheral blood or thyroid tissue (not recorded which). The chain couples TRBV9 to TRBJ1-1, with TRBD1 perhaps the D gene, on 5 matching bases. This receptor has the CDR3 CASSLTPTGTGSEAFS. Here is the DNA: TGTGCCAGCAGTCTAACGCCCACCGGAACAGGATCTGAAGCTTTCTCT.